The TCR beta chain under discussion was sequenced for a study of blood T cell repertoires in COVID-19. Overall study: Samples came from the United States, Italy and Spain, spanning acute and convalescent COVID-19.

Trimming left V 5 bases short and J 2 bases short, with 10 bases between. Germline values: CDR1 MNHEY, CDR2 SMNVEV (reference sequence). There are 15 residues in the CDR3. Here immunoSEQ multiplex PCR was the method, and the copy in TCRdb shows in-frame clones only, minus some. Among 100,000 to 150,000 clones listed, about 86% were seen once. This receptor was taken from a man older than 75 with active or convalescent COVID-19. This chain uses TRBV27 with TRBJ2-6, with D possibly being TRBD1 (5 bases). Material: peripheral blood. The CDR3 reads CASSTGPAGANVLTF. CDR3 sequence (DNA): TGTGCCAGCAGTACAGGCCCGGCTGGGGCCAACGTCCTGACTTTC.